Sequencing of this T cell receptor (beta chain) was carried out in a study of cytomegalovirus exposure and HLA in healthy donors listed by TCRdb under 2017. As for the study more broadly: An earlier analysis of some 500 of the donors reported roughly 270 Gb of sequence data and 117 million unique TCR beta sequences from around 200 million T cells. Among about 400 genotyped donors of the cohort, an average of around 240,000 unique TCR beta nucleotide sequences was sequenced per donor, of which about 18% were non-productive. The study used immunosequencing to profile the T cell repertoires of 666 subjects and linked those repertoires to cytomegalovirus serostatus. The number of typed donors differed by locus: roughly 629-640 for A, B, C, DRB1 and DQB1; some 540 for DQA1; around 610 for DPA1; and roughly 450 for DPB1. An earlier analysis of more than 450 of the donors used high-throughput TCR beta sequencing to judge whether each TCR beta V gene segment behaved as functional or pseudogenic. High-throughput TCR immunosequencing, statistical association of individual TCRs with disease status, and machine learning were combined to predict cytomegalovirus infection status. All discovery cohort repertoires had been generated using a single sequencing platform. Donor age, sex, ethnicity and CMV serostatus were collected together with the repertoire data. The later analysis used no new phenotypic data to find candidate immune exposures, relying instead on TCR beta sequences and their occurrence across donors. A later genetic analysis took genome-wide SNP genotypes for 398 of the 666 donors and used that subset as a discovery cohort. A later analysis re-analyzed previously published TCR beta repertoires from roughly 600 donors and added high-resolution HLA genotyping to study TCR occurrence patterns. Four to six DR-DQ haplotypes were handled as single units for association and clustering because linkage in the cohort was strong. The study was designed to test whether signatures of past pathogen exposure could be identified by cataloging public T cell receptors. Of the 350 to 400 genotyped donors, approximately 80% fell in the genetic ancestry cluster associated with self-reported Caucasian donors. Approximately 330 gigabases of sequencing data and roughly 81 million unique TCR sequences made up an early release that covered over 550 HLA-typed donors. Besides the first cohort of hundreds of subjects, a separate validation cohort made up of 95 to 150 different subjects was used. Both class I and class II loci were covered by HLA typing, at four-digit resolution.

A few counts support this clone. Its antigen specificity is not known. Base qualities are not recorded, but no much larger clone differs from it by a single base. The investigation overall reported the following: In a later genetic analysis, a missense DCLRE1C variant was associated with V-gene and J-gene trimming of TCR beta chains, and the association was replicated in an independent cohort. A group of highly shared sequence variants was considered likely to be a technical artifact of the sequencing pipeline. Because HLA typing was unavailable for some donors at each locus, only the typed subset was used in association tests. The authors suggested that the approach could potentially be extended to other disease states and immunological phenotypes. Some IMGT-functional V segments, including TRBV6-2 and TRBV6-3, could not be told apart with the 87-base-pair reads, so those segments were excluded. Strong co-occurrence of HLA alleles, especially DR and DQ, made assigning TCR associations to individual alleles difficult. In an earlier analysis of a few hundred of the donors, most TCR beta V segments were observed in productive rearrangements about 87% or about 30% of the time, broadly matching IMGT annotations. In a later analysis, several top co-occurrence clusters were reported to appear linked to parvovirus B19, influenza, CMV and Epstein-Barr virus. Roughly uniform sequencing depth across donors was assumed in presence/absence analyses, although this assumption may not hold. Correlated functional status among segregating V segments might reflect linkage disequilibrium, but an unknown experimental factor could not be ruled out. In both the original and validation cohorts, the classifier was reported to diagnose cytomegalovirus status with high specificity and sensitivity. Most TCR sequences were seen in very few donors, while some public TCRs were found in many individuals. Only TCR beta chains were sequenced in this cohort, and the absence of alpha or paired-chain data limited detectable features. Specific HLA alleles were associated with 15,000 to 20,000 TCR beta sequences at a false discovery rate of 0.05 in a later analysis. In a later analysis, the rate of TCR association differed among HLA loci, with DRB1 alleles having the most associated TCRs and HLA-C alleles having the fewest. Most CMV-associated TCR beta chains appeared to be HLA-restricted in a later analysis, and the HLA associations seemed to be driven largely by CMV exposure. In the study, 150 to 200 TCR beta chains were listed as associated with cytomegalovirus. A further reported finding was that TCR beta sequences accurately predicted the HLA-A and HLA-B alleles for most subjects in the first cohort. Immune exposure information for the cohort was limited to CMV serostatus. Compared with the roughly 670-donor mean, donors in an Asian-associated ancestry cluster had fewer N-insertions in productive TCRs, according to a later genetic analysis. In a later analysis, HLA-associated TCR beta chains were found to be more clonally expanded and to have lower generation probabilities than equally common non-associated chains. Because counts were too low, seventeen rarely observed V segments, including chromosome 9 orphons, were excluded from the earlier analysis of 587 of the donors. A few of the identified cytomegalovirus-associated TCR beta chains were confirmed in vitro to be specific for cytomegalovirus antigens.

The cohort consisted of hundreds of healthy bone marrow donors. At the time of sampling, every cohort member was nominally healthy, though immune exposures that went unrecorded were likely present. The donor was CMV seropositive and was included in the group of 250 to 300 seropositive cohort members. Each donor provided a peripheral blood sample, and peripheral blood mononuclear cells were used for TCR beta sequencing. The Qiagen DNeasy Blood Extraction Kit was used to extract genomic DNA from the blood cell samples. The library was built by means of the immunoSEQ multiplex PCR assay. For the multiplex PCR, a mixture combining 60 forward primers for TCR Vbeta segments and 13 reverse primers for TCR Jbeta segments was used. A multiplex PCR assay on genomic DNA amplified the CDR3 region of rearranged TCR beta genes. The amplified TCR beta libraries were sequenced on the Illumina HiSeq System as 87-base-pair reads. The source study handled its data this way. A later analysis counted approximately 84 million unique TCR beta chains across the 550 to 800 repertoires, and 9 million to 14 million of these chains were shared by at least two donors. Raw reads were error-corrected and collapsed into unique sequences by a nearest-neighbor algorithm in which closely related sequences were merged to remove PCR and sequencing errors. CDR3 sequences were aligned to IMGT reference sequences to assign V, D and J gene segments. For a sequence to be retained, at least a six-nucleotide match to both a V gene segment and a J gene segment was required. A rearrangement was called productive if the CDR3 had no stop codons and remained in frame with V and J, and every other rearrangement was called non-productive. Following IMGT convention, CDR3 was defined as the stretch from the second conserved V-encoded cysteine to the conserved J-encoded phenylalanine. The earlier analysis of about 610 of the donors excluded sequences that lacked an unambiguous match to a single V gene segment. An earlier analysis of several hundred of the donors called V segments functional above 56.7% productive rearrangements and segregating when the between-donor standard deviation exceeded 5%. To diagnose cytomegalovirus status from the catalog of TCR beta chain sequences, a statistical classification framework was built. In a later analysis, V and J genes were assigned by comparing TCR nucleotide sequences against IMGT/GENE-DB human TR gene sequences. In a later analysis, CDR3 sequences and most-parsimonious VDJ recombination scenarios were assigned using the TCRdist pipeline. In a later analysis, every TCR beta chain was defined by the combination of its CDR3 amino acid sequence and its V-gene family, and reads without a unique V-gene family were dropped. A later analysis removed over 500 highly shared, low-generation-probability nucleotide sequences to deal with suspected cross-contamination and a sequencing artifact. In a later analysis, a clonal expansion index for each public chain was calculated from normalized within-repertoire ranks of inferred template counts. A later analysis computed generation probabilities with a VDJ recombination model fitted to out-of-frame rearrangements, and checked the results against IGoR. In a later analysis, TCR-TCR, TCR-HLA and TCR-CMV co-occurrence was scored with hypergeometric tests, and a repertoire-size bias correction was applied to TCR pairs. False discovery rates were estimated in a later analysis by permuting HLA or CMV assignments 20 times. In a later analysis, co-occurring TCRs were grouped using DBSCAN, with TCRdist sequence similarity added in when clustering inside HLA-allele-positive subsets. For co-occurrence clustering, repertoires with fewer than 30,000 or more than 120,000 public chains were excluded, along with 5 or 6 repertoires with anomalous nucleotide sharing. This immuneACCESS table, as held by TCRdb, lists in-frame sequences with V and J called but not all clones. Of the missing ones, under half trace to an unresolved V gene in checked studies; the others have no known cause. V, J and clone size are taken as reported in that table, and D and trimming were inferred from the DNA itself. This sample holds about 130,000 clones; roughly 85% were observed only once. The ten largest clones take up about 3.9% of the sample.

Between the V and J ends, shortened by 2 bases and 1 base respectively, the junction contains 5 bases. Spanning cysteine to phenylalanine, the CDR3 consists of 13 amino acids. Kept here is only the CDR3 DNA, which spans 39 bases and is read in frame from base 1. Reading the germline V gene gives CDR1 MNHEY and CDR2 SVGAGI. In this chain, TRBV6-5 is recombined with TRBJ1-1, with the identity of the D gene unclear. The clonotype was recovered from a woman between 40 and 50 years old in good health and CMV-seropositive. Sequencing input: PBMCs. For the CDR3, the sequence is CASSYNWNTEAFF. The sequenced DNA is TGTGCCAGCAGTTACAACTGGAACACTGAAGCTTTCTTT.